The clone carrying this T cell receptor (beta chain) was counted a few times. The antigen is unknown. V was clipped by 3 bases and J by 2 bases, with 14 bases between them. Germline CDR1 is KGHSH and CDR2 is LQKENI. The CDR3 length is 16 residues. Diagnosis relied on clinical symptoms, serum thyroxine and TRAb, thyroid ultrasound and orbital computed tomography. Drawn at first hyperthyroidism diagnosis, the blood sample preceded any ophthalmopathy symptoms. This sample is drawn from a study of T cells in Graves' hyperthyroidism and ophthalmopathy. Whole-study results and caveats: Blood shared most expanded thyroid clonotypes above 0.001.

Amplification targeted TCR beta CDR3 regions from RNA transcripts. The HTBI primer set served for first-round RT-PCR of the TCR CDR3. In TCRdb, the multiplex PCR reads were re-called with MiXCR into one record per CDR3 protein. The sample consists of approximately 400,000 distinct CDR3 sequences, approximately 15% of them appearing once. This clonotype was sampled from a woman aged 18 to 35 with Graves' hyperthyroidism that later progressed to Graves' ophthalmopathy. The sample was blood. The rearrangement uses TRBV18 and TRBJ2-1, with D maybe TRBD2 (6 bases). This chain's CDR3 is CASSPRDGVPYNEQFF. CDR3 sequence (DNA): TGTGCCAGCTCACCGCGGGACGGTGTGCCCTACAATGAGCAGTTCTTC.